The present T cell receptor (beta chain) was sequenced within a study of T-cell reconstitution after alpha-beta-depleted transplantation in children. General study points: At the one-year point after transplant, T-cell counts and TCRbeta diversity were found to come mostly from T cells that had been newly produced. About two months after transplant, alpha-beta T cells reportedly came from several hundred expanded graft clones.

This CDR3 has 11 residues. Trimming shortened V by 3 bases and J by 6 bases, and 9 bases separated the two germline ends. Germline V gene sequence: CDR1 DFQATT, CDR2 SNEGSKA (reference sequence). A few counts support this clonotype. Its antigen is unidentified. Construction of the TCRbeta library involved unique molecular identifiers. TCRdb analysed the PCR reads with MiXCR anew, one entry per CDR3 protein. This table holds some 830,000 distinct CDR3 sequences, around 15% found once. This receptor was taken from a male patient younger than 18 who had a stem cell transplant for acute lymphoblastic leukemia, so the T cells may come from the graft donor. This chain links TRBV20-1 with TRBJ2-7; unclear D gene. The sample in question was PBMCs, mostly from graft donor cells, obtained 360 days after TCRalphabeta/CD19-depleted stem cell transplant. DNA of the CDR3: TGCAGTGCTAGTGGTCGAACCGAGCAGTACTTC. Its translation: CSASGRTEQYF.